Presented here are 23 T cell receptor beta chains from one specimen sequenced in a study of human T cells and chemical hapten exposure. In TCRdb, the RACE reads were re-called with MiXCR into one record per CDR3 protein. The sample records just over 80,000 distinct CDR3 sequences, about 10% being singletons. Time point in this sample: patch test 1, 2 weeks after DPC sensitization. This sample's treatment: therapeutic diphenylcyclopropenone sensitization with weekly scalp DPC. Here the sequenced sample was whole blood, taken in connection with sensitization to the hapten diphenylcyclopropenone (DPC). Receptors originate from a woman aged 45-59 years with alopecia areata. Some clones in this sample may be carry-over from other donors' samples.

The J gene is TRBJ2-1, the V gene TRBV5-1, with 8 bases fitting TRBD1. CDR1 is SGHRS and CDR2 is YFSETQ in the germline V gene. The CDR3 sequence is 15 residues long. V lost 5 bases, J lost 0 bases, and 4 bases stayed unmatched. This chain's CDR3 is CASSRDRSSYNEQFF. In DNA, the CDR3 is TGCGCCAGCAGTCGGGACAGGAGCTCCTACAATGAGCAGTTCTTC.

The gene calls are TRBV29-1 and TRBJ1-1; tentative D call: TRBD1 (5 bases). This CDR3 has 13 amino acids. The germline CDR1 and CDR2 sequences are SQVTM and ANQGSEA. The ends were cut back, 4 bases at V and 0 bases at J, with 9 bases in the middle. The CDR3 region is CSVGGAMNTEAFF. CDR3 sequence (DNA): TGCAGCGTTGGCGGGGCGATGAACACTGAAGCTTTCTTT.

This clonotype was found many times. The chain employs TRBV7-8 and TRBJ1-1; possible D gene TRBD1, 5 bases. Germline CDR1 is SGHVS and CDR2 is FQNEAQ. Between the trimmed V and J ends, which lost 6 bases and 0 bases, there was a span of 11 bases. This CDR3 has 14 residues. The CDR3 loop reads CASRPTDMNTEAFF. The CDR3, as DNA: TGTGCCAGCAGACCGACAGACATGAACACTGAAGCTTTCTTT. The variable domain in full, with the rest retrieved from reference TRBV7-8 and TRBJ1-1, is GAGVSQSPRYKVAKRGQDVALRCDPISGHVSLFWYQQALGQGPEFLTYFQNEAQLDKSGLPSDRFFAERPEGSVSTLKIQRTQQEDSAVYLCASRPTDMNTEAFFGQGTRLTVV.

The table lists this clonotype with many counts. This chain's CDR3 is CASSGLGTTQYF. CDR3 sequence (DNA): TGTGCCAGCAGCGGTCTGGGGACCACGCAGTATTTT. The chain links TRBV7-2 to TRBJ2-3; D could derive from TRBD1 or TRBD2 (5 bases each). From germline, CDR1 is SGHTA and CDR2 FQGNSA. The V gene lost 5 bases and the J gene lost 9 bases, with 12 bases spanning the gap. The CDR3 spans 12 residues.

The chain employs TRBV4-3 and TRBJ1-1; D remains unclear. Trimming took 4 bases from V and 1 from J, leaving 13 bases between them. Germline-derived CDR1 and CDR2 are LGHNA and YSLEER. The CDR3 has 15 amino acids. Here the CDR3 reads CASSPYLAANTEAFF. In DNA, the CDR3 is TGCGCCAGCAGCCCATATCTGGCAGCGAACACTGAAGCTTTCTTT.

V usage is TRBV2 and J usage is TRBJ1-1; no reliable D call. Germline V lookup: CDR1 SNHLY, CDR2 FYNNEI. Deletions cut 1 base from V and 4 bases from J, with 10 bases between. The CDR3 covers 14 residues. In DNA, the CDR3 is TGTGCCAGCAGTGAAGTCCAGTGGGCCACTGAAGCTTTCTTT. As protein: CASSEVQWATEAFF. The full variable domain, in which reference TRBV2 and TRBJ1-1 provide the parts outside the CDR3, is EPEVTQTPSHQVTQMGQEVILRCVPISNHLYFYWYRQILGQKVEFLVSFYNNEISEKSEIFDDQFSVERPDGSNFTLKIRSTKLEDSAMYFCASSEVQWATEAFFGQGTRLTVV.

Ten or more counts support this clonotype. This chain connects TRBV25-1 to TRBJ2-2; D remains ambiguous. Germline CDR1 and CDR2: MGHDK and SYGVNS. The CDR3 has 13 amino acids. V was clipped by 1 base and J by 4 bases, with 4 bases between them. CDR3 sequence (DNA): TGTGCCAGCAGTGAATTGTTCACCGGGGAGCTGTTTTTT. It codes for CASSELFTGELFF. The full variable domain, its missing parts supplied by reference TRBV25-1 and TRBJ2-2, is EADIYQTPRYLVIGTGKKITLECSQTMGHDKMYWYQQDPGMELHLIHYSYGVNSTEKGDLSSESTVSRIRTEHFPLTLESARPSHTSQYLCASSELFTGELFFGEGSRLTVL.

This clonotype has more than one count but fewer than ten. V gene TRBV9 combines with J gene TRBJ1-6; D unclear. The CDR3 length is 15 residues. Germline V gene lookup returns CDR1 SGDLS and CDR2 YYNGEE. The germline V and J ends were trimmed by 0 bases and 5 bases, with 9 bases remaining between them. The CDR3, as DNA: TGTGCCAGCAGCGTAGGGGGAATCAATAATTCACCCCTCCACTTT. Translating it yields CASSVGGINNSPLHF.

This clonotype turned up a few times. V is TRBV29-1 and J is TRBJ1-2, with D hard to call. Looked up from germline, CDR1 is SQVTM and CDR2 is ANQGSEA. The ends were cut back, 6 bases at V and 10 bases at J, with 18 bases in the middle. The CDR3 is 12 residues long. The chain's CDR3 is CSVAGLGLPYTF. The CDR3 bases are TGCAGCGTGGCGGGTCTTGGACTTCCCTACACCTTC.

This clonotype was observed many times. The chain employs TRBV30 and TRBJ2-5; D ambiguous. CDR1 and CDR2 (germline): GTSNPN, SVGIG (reference sequence). This CDR3 comprises 11 residues. The germline V and J ends were trimmed by 2 bases and 1 base, with 2 bases remaining between them. Written as DNA, the CDR3 is TGTGCCTGGAGTTTCCAAGAGACCCAGTACTTC. Protein sequence: CAWSFQETQYF.

This clonotype has a count of ten or more. The genes are TRBV18 and TRBJ1-6; maybe TRBD1 (5 bases). The V end was cut by 1 base, the J end by 7 bases, with 14 bases between. There are 16 residues in the CDR3. CDR1 KGHSH and CDR2 LQKENI come from the germline V gene. CDR3 sequence reads: CASSPLPRGQNSPLHF. In DNA, the CDR3 is TGTGCCAGCTCACCACTCCCACGGGGCCAAAATTCACCCCTCCACTTT.

This chain connects TRBV18 to TRBJ1-5; D gene unclear. This CDR3 region has 15 residues. V gave up 3 bases and J gave up 4 bases, with 13 bases separating them. Germline V lookup: CDR1 KGHSH, CDR2 LQKENI. CDR3: CASSPTVGWNQPQHF. CDR3 DNA: TGTGCCAGCTCACCGACGGTGGGGTGGAATCAGCCCCAGCATTTT.

The rearrangement links TRBV2 to TRBJ2-1; D is unresolved. The CDR3 is made up of 16 amino acids. V lost 7 bases, J lost 0 bases, and 16 bases lay in between. The germline V gene has CDR1 SNHLY and CDR2 FYNNEI. In DNA form, the CDR3 reads TGTGCCAGCACCAGCCGTCTGGGCAGCTCCTACAATGAGCAGTTCTTC. It is translated as CASTSRLGSSYNEQFF.

This clonotype was counted only a few times. V gene TRBV7-9 combines with J gene TRBJ2-3, with TRBD1 matching 8 bases. Germline CDR1 SEHNR, CDR2 FQNEAQ (reference sequence). CDR3 length: 16 residues. Germline trimming cut 3 bases from V and 0 bases from J; bases unmatched to any gene: 5. The CDR3 loop reads CASSFPGTGSTDTQYF. The CDR3 DNA reads TGTGCCAGCAGCTTCCCGGGGACAGGCAGCACAGATACGCAGTATTTT. Supplemented by reference TRBV7-9 and TRBJ2-3, the full variable domain reads DTGVSQNPRHKITKRGQNVTFRCDPISEHNRLYWYRQTLGQGPEFLTYFQNEAQLEKSRLLSDRFSAERPKGSFSTLEIQRTEQGDSAMYLCASSFPGTGSTDTQYFGPGTRLTVL.

The sample holds a few counts of this clonotype. This chain connects TRBV6-2 or TRBV6-3 to TRBJ1-6, with D hard to call. The germline V gene encodes CDR1 MNHEY and CDR2 SVGEGT. Trimming pared 6 bases from V and 9 bases from J, leaving 18 bases between. The CDR3 contains 15 residues. The DNA of the CDR3 is TGTGCCAGCAGAGTCGGAGGGTCAGGTGGTTCACCCCTCCACTTT. Translation: CASRVGGSGGSPLHF.

With regard to this clonotype: At one of its ends the junction is not consistent with the germline gene, which may arise from a read error. The rearrangement links TRBV2 to TRBJ2-3; TRBD2 matches 13 bases. Germline CDR1 and CDR2: SNHLY and FYNNEI. This CDR3 contains 20 residues. The CDR3 sequence is CASMSGTSGNWASSTDMQYF. Here the CDR3 DNA reads TGTGCCAGCATGAGCGGGACTAGCGGGAATTGGGCGTCTAGCACAGATATGCAGTATTTT.

The sample holds many counts of this clonotype. V gene TRBV11-2 combines with J gene TRBJ1-1; D not resolved. V gave up 2 bases and J gave up 9 bases, with 16 bases separating them. CDR1 is SGHAT, CDR2 FQNNGV, per germline. This CDR3 is 14 amino acids long. CDR3 region: CASSLSNRLRQAFF. The CDR3 region has the DNA TGTGCCAGCAGCTTATCGAATCGGCTCAGACAAGCTTTCTTT.

This chain uses TRBV9 with TRBJ2-1; a weak D match, TRBD1 (5 bases). CDR1 is SGDLS, CDR2 YYNGEE, per germline. Trimming left V 2 bases short and J 6 bases short, with 27 bases between. The CDR3 totals 19 residues. The CDR3 reads CASSVHLTPTPLQVNEQFF. CDR3 bases: TGTGCCAGCAGCGTGCACCTCACCCCGACCCCCCTACAGGTCAATGAGCAGTTCTTC.

This clonotype came up many times. In DNA form, the CDR3 reads TGTGCCAGCAGTGAAGGGGGGACGGGCTATGGCTACACCTTC. Translating gives CASSEGGTGYGYTF. The J gene is TRBJ1-2, the V gene TRBV6-1; tentative D call: TRBD1 (5 bases). The germline V gene encodes CDR1 MNHNS and CDR2 SASEGT. V lost 1 base, J lost 4 bases, and 10 bases lay in between. There are 14 residues in the CDR3.

This clonotype showed up just a few times. The chain couples TRBV20-1 to TRBJ1-5; TRBD1 matches 7 bases. The germline V gene encodes CDR1 DFQATT and CDR2 SNEGSKA (reference sequence). With 8 bases clipped from V and 5 bases from J, the junction kept 9 bases outside the gene matches. The CDR3 extends over 13 amino acids. The CDR3 sequence is CSSHTGVDQPQHF. The CDR3, as DNA: TGCAGTTCCCACACAGGGGTGGATCAGCCCCAGCATTTT.

The V and J genes are TRBV5-1 and TRBJ2-7; 8 nucleotides align to TRBD1. V lost 4 bases, J lost 5 bases, and 8 bases stayed unmatched. From germline, CDR1 is SGHRS and CDR2 YFSETQ. The CDR3 sequence is 14 residues long. CDR3 DNA: TGCGCCAGCAGCCCTGGACAGGGCGAGAACGAGCAGTACTTC. Amino acid sequence: CASSPGQGENEQYF.

By share of the sample, this clonotype is medium-sized. V and J are TRBV5-1 and TRBJ2-1; 8 positions agree with TRBD1. This CDR3 has 17 residues. The germline gives CDR1 SGHRS, CDR2 YFSETQ. J gave up 3 bases and V 4 bases, and 12 bases lay outside the gene matches. CDR3 sequence (DNA): TGCGCCAGCAGCCAAATCGGACAGGGAAGTAACTACAATGAGCAGTTCTTC. As protein: CASSQIGQGSNYNEQFF.

This clonotype was seen a handful of times. The chain joins TRBV6-1 to TRBJ2-2; 7 bases are shared with TRBD1. The CDR3 runs 14 residues. Trimming took 7 bases from V and 5 from J; bases not matched to a gene: 7. Germline values: CDR1 MNHNS, CDR2 SASEGT. CDR3 protein: CASKITGVTGELFF. DNA for the CDR3: TGTGCCAGCAAAATCACAGGGGTAACCGGGGAGCTGTTTTTT.